This T cell receptor beta chain stems from a study of T cells after yellow fever vaccination. Findings and caveats of the study: At under 97% for CD4 and 88% for CD8, most primary-vaccination clones showed up again after the booster.

The CDR3 extends over 15 amino acids. The V and J ends lost 4 bases and 1 base, in that order; junction bases with no gene match: 7. Germline V gene data show CDR1 as SGHRS and CDR2 as YFSETQ. In its sample, this clonotype was seen a few times. What it recognizes is unknown. A process of 5'RACE template switching, which added a universal primer site and UMIs, was used to make TCR cDNA. MiXCR, applied by TCRdb to the 5' RACE reads, yields one record per CDR3 protein. This sample yields almost 70,000 distinct CDR3 sequences, of which approximately 5% are seen a single time; roughly 2% belongs to the top ten.

This specimen consisted of CD4+ T cells sorted from PBMCs, obtained about 2 weeks after the first yellow fever vaccination. The chain couples TRBV5-1 to TRBJ1-1; 7 bases map to TRBD1. The receptor comes from a man aged 18 to 30 who received the YFV17D yellow fever vaccine. CDR3 amino acids: CASSEPGQRNTEAFF. DNA for the CDR3: TGCGCCAGCAGCGAGCCGGGACAGAGGAACACTGAAGCTTTCTTT.